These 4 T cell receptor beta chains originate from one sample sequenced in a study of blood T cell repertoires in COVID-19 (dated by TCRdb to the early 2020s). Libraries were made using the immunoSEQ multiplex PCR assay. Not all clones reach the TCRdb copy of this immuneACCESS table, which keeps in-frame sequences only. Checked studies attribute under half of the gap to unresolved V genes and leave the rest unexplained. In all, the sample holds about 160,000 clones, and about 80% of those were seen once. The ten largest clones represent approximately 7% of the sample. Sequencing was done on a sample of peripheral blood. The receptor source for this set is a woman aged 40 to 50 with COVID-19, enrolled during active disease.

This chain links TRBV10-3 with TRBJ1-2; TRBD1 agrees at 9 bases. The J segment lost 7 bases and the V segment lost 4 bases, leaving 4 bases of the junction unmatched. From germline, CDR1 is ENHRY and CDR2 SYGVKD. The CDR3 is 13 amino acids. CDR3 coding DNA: TGTGCCATCAGTGCGGACAGGGGAATTGGCTACACCTTC. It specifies CAISADRGIGYTF.

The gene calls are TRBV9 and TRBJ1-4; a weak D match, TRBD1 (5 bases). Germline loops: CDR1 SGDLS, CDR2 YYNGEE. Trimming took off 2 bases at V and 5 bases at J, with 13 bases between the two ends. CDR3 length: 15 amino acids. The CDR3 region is CASSVGRGGNEKLFF. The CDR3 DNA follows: TGTGCCAGCAGCGTGGGGAGGGGTGGGAATGAAAAACTGTTTTTT.

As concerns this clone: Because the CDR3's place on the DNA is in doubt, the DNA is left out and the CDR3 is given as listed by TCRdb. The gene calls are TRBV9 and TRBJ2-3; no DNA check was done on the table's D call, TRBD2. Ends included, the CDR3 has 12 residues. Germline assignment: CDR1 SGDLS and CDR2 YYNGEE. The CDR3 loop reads CASSVGGGTPYF.

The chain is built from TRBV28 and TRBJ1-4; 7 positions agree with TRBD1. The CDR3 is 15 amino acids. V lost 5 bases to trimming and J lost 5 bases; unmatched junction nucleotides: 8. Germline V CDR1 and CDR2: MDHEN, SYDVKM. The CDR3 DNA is TGTGCCAGCAGTCTCCCGACAGGGCAGAATGAAAAACTGTTTTTT. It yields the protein CASSLPTGQNEKLFF.